Below are 4 T cell receptor beta chains sequenced from a single sample in a study of graft-versus-host responses after intestinal transplantation. No cognate antigen is known for these TCRs. Sequenced by immunoSEQ multiplex PCR; TCRdb stores in-frame clones only, minus some. This table holds roughly 38,000 clones, about 94% found once. Here the sequenced sample was unstimulated CD8+ T cells sorted from spleen or lymph node cells, taken before transplant. The receptor set was obtained from a human donor who was the organ donor for an intestinal transplant.

The V gene is TRBV10-1, the J gene TRBJ2-7; D is unclear. Germline V gives CDR1 WNHNN, CDR2 SYGVQD (reference sequence). This CDR3 has 17 amino acids. Trimming stripped 6 bases from V and 3 bases from J, with 24 bases between. The chain's CDR3 is CASRPPSPQPPFYEQYF. CDR3 in DNA: TGCGCCAGCAGGCCCCCTTCCCCACAGCCCCCGTTCTACGAGCAGTACTTC.

The V call is TRBV4-1, the J call TRBJ1-1, with TRBD1 identical over 7 bases. Trimming cost V 5 bases and J 8 bases; bases outside gene matches: 11. CDR3 length equals 14 residues. Germline lookup yields CDR1 MGHRA and CDR2 YSYEKL. The CDR3 is CASSENPQGVEAFF. CDR3 bases: TGCGCCAGCAGCGAAAACCCTCAGGGGGTGGAAGCTTTCTTT.

This chain links TRBV5-6 with TRBJ2-7, with D perhaps TRBD2 (5 bases). Per the germline V gene, CDR1 is SGHDT and CDR2 is YYEEEE. This CDR3 comprises 14 residues. V lost 0 bases, J lost 3 bases, and 10 bases lay in between. The CDR3 loop is CASSLVTSSYEQYF. The CDR3 nucleotides are TGTGCCAGCAGCTTGGTTACTAGTAGCTACGAGCAGTACTTC.

The rearrangement joins TRBV4-1 to TRBJ2-7; 12 bases map to TRBD2. J was trimmed by 6 bases and V by 1 base; bases with no gene match: 10. The CDR3 length is 17 residues. Germline V gene sequence: CDR1 MGHRA, CDR2 YSYEKL. The CDR3 DNA reads as TGCGCCAGCAGCCAAGCCGCTCCGACTAGCGGGAGTAGCGAGCAGTACTTC. As protein: CASSQAAPTSGSSEQYF.